The clone carrying this T cell receptor beta chain was counted at least ten times. These data are taken from a study of regulatory T cells in long-lasting Graves disease. Construction of TCR beta libraries relied on iRepertoire HTBI primers and on Arm-PCR targeting CDR3 regions. TCRdb redid the calling of the multiplex PCR reads with MiXCR, one entry per CDR3 protein. The table has about 460,000 distinct CDR3 sequences, 20% to 25% seen once. Time point denoted: persistent/refractory GD, antithyroid drugs over 5 years with positive TRAb. From PBMCs, RNA was extracted and then used to make the TCR library. Xi'an, China, was home to the endocrinology department that provided patients. V was shortened by 6 bases and J by 3 bases, with 12 bases between the two germline ends. The CDR3 consists of 12 residues. Germline V gene data show CDR1 as DFQATT and CDR2 as SNEGSKA (reference sequence).

The starting material was peripheral blood mononuclear cells (PBMCs), obtained when the disease was refractory, from a patient treated with antithyroid drugs. The source is a female donor with Graves disease. The chain uses TRBV20-1 and TRBJ2-7; possibly TRBD2 for D (5 bases). CDR3 residues: CSARTGVYEQYF. The CDR3 DNA sequence: TGCAGTGCCCGTACCGGGGTCTACGAGCAGTACTTC.